This T cell receptor (beta chain) was captured in a study of T cell clones after liver transplantation. Looking at the study overall: Post-transplant blood was tracked for graft-donor-reactive T cell clones identified in a pre-transplant mixed lymphocyte reaction.

The CDR3 is 15 residues long. V gave up 3 bases and J gave up 9 bases, with 18 bases separating them. The V gene's germline CDR1 is LNHDA and CDR2 SQIVND (reference sequence). Assay used: immunoSEQ multiplex PCR; TCRdb lists only in-frame clones, some missing. The sample contains some 80,000 clones, under 90% of which appear only once. Sequenced here: CD4+ T cells from blood, sampled less than 50 months after liver transplant. This sequence was found in a human patient who received a liver transplant. The graft donor may account for some of the T cells. This rearrangement joins TRBV19 to TRBJ2-1; a possible D gene is TRBD1 (5 bases). CDR3 nucleotides: TGTGCCAGTAGTATTGGGGCTAGTCAAACTGGTGAGCAGTTCTTC. Translating gives CASSIGASQTGEQFF.